The 21 T cell receptor beta chains listed next were all sequenced from one sample in a study of cytomegalovirus exposure and HLA in healthy donors. The PCR employed 60 Vbeta primers together with 13 Jbeta primers. Only in-frame clones appear in the TCRdb table, and some are missing; sequencing was by immunoSEQ multiplex PCR. The table has 100,000 to 150,000 clones, less than 85% seen once. The source material was PBMCs. All receptors come from a man between 35 and 55 years old in good health and CMV-seronegative.

This clone was counted a single time. The rearrangement links TRBV19 to TRBJ1-5; 8 bases line up with TRBD1. The CDR3 has 15 residues. V shed 5 bases and J 2 bases; nucleotides not matched to a gene: 5. The germline V gene has CDR1 LNHDA and CDR2 SQIVND (reference sequence). The CDR3 sequence: CASSAQTGGNQPQHF. The CDR3 nucleotides are TGTGCCAGTAGTGCCCAGACAGGGGGCAATCAGCCCCAGCATTTT.

The rearrangement joins TRBV29-1 to TRBJ2-1; possible D gene TRBD2, 6 bases. V dropped 0 bases and J dropped 0 bases, with 15 bases sitting between them. The V gene's germline CDR1 is SQVTM and CDR2 ANQGSEA. This CDR3 spans 17 amino acids. Here the CDR3 DNA reads TGCAGCGTTGAAGATGCTGCGGGGCGGAGCTCCTACAATGAGCAGTTCTTC. This sequence encodes CSVEDAAGRSSYNEQFF.

The J gene is TRBJ1-5, the V gene TRBV2; D is ambiguous. This CDR3 contains 13 residues. CDR1 and CDR2 from the germline V gene are SNHLY and FYNNEI. V was pared by 7 bases and J by 1 base, with 8 bases between. CDR3 nucleotides: TGTGCCAGCATGCAGGAAAGCAATCAGCCCCAGCATTTT. Amino acid sequence: CASMQESNQPQHF.

Many counts were recorded for this clone. The CDR3 region is CASSGDREGFSGANVLTF. CDR3 coding DNA: TGTGCCAGCAGCGGCGACAGGGAAGGGTTCTCTGGGGCCAACGTCCTGACTTTC. The rearrangement links TRBV7-2 to TRBJ2-6; 7 bases match TRBD1. This CDR3 region has 18 residues. CDR1 and CDR2 (germline): SGHTA, FQGNSA. Trimming at V came to 5 bases and at J to 0 bases, leaving 10 bases not matched to a gene.

The chain has TRBV6-1 and TRBJ1-1; no clear D. CDR3 length: 13 amino acids. The V gene's germline CDR1 is MNHNS and CDR2 SASEGT. The V gene lost 8 bases and the J gene lost 2 bases, with 12 bases spanning the gap. The CDR3 DNA reads as TGTGCCAGCGAACTAGTCAGCAACACTGAAGCTTTCTTT. Residues: CASELVSNTEAFF.

V gene TRBV10-3 combines with J gene TRBJ2-3, with 11 nucleotides matching TRBD2. The CDR3 has 18 amino acids. V was clipped by 3 bases and J by 0 bases; unmatched bases: 8. Looked up from germline, CDR1 is ENHRY and CDR2 is SYGVKD. The CDR3 here is CAISDVAGGPGSTDTQYF. The CDR3 bases are TGTGCCATCAGTGATGTAGCGGGAGGGCCGGGGAGCACAGATACGCAGTATTTT.

V is TRBV18 and J is TRBJ1-2; 7 bases fit TRBD1. With V trimmed by 6 bases and J by 4 bases, 11 bases remained unmatched. The CDR3 loop spans 15 amino acids. CDR1 KGHSH and CDR2 LQKENI come from the germline V gene. The CDR3 DNA is TGTGCCAGCTCCTTGGGACAGCAGTTATTCTATGGCTACACCTTC. Protein product: CASSLGQQLFYGYTF.

The chain employs TRBV28 and TRBJ1-3, with 7 bases matching TRBD1. The CDR3 runs 13 residues. V trimming: 4 bases; J trimming: 4 bases; junction bases outside the gene matches: 1. Looked up from germline, CDR1 is MDHEN and CDR2 is SYDVKM. CDR3 sequence (DNA): TGTGCCAGCAGTTCGGGACAGGGAAACACCATATATTTT. Translated, it gives CASSSGQGNTIYF.

The chain has TRBV7-9 and TRBJ1-5; D is perhaps TRBD1 (5 bases). V lost 1 base to trimming and J lost 11 bases, with 9 bases between them. The CDR3 runs to 12 residues. Germline-derived CDR1 and CDR2 are SEHNR and FQNEAQ (reference sequence). The chain's CDR3 is CASSLEVGAQHF. In DNA form, the CDR3 reads TGTGCCAGCAGCTTAGAAGTAGGGGCCCAGCATTTT.

This clone was detected only once. The chain combines TRBV6-5 with TRBJ2-1; a weak D match, TRBD1 (6 bases). The ends were cut back, 6 bases at V and 6 bases at J, with 18 bases in the middle. The length of the CDR3 is 15 residues. CDR1 MNHEY and CDR2 SVGAGI come from the germline V gene. DNA for the CDR3: TGTGCCAGCAGAAGGGACACCATCGGAGGCAATGAGCAGTTCTTC. Protein: CASRRDTIGGNEQFF.

The V call is TRBV28, the J call TRBJ2-5, with D possibly TRBD2 on 5 matching bases. The CDR3 sequence is 11 residues long. Trimming removed 6 bases from V and 6 bases from J, with 8 bases in between. CDR1 is MDHEN and CDR2 is SYDVKM in the germline V gene. The chain's CDR3 is CASRTGKTQYF. The CDR3 DNA follows: TGTGCCAGCAGGACCGGGAAGACCCAGTACTTC.

The chain has TRBV6-5 and TRBJ1-4; possibly TRBD1 for D (6 bases). V lost 0 bases to trimming and J lost 5 bases, with 13 bases between them. The CDR3 is made up of 16 amino acids. From germline, CDR1 is MNHEY and CDR2 SVGAGI. The CDR3 DNA sequence: TGTGCCAGCAGTTACTCCACAGGGAAGGTGAATGAAAAACTGTTTTTT. Amino acid sequence: CASSYSTGKVNEKLFF.

The chain couples TRBV15 to TRBJ1-2; no firm D call. Germline V gene data show CDR1 as LNHNV and CDR2 as YYDKDF (reference sequence). The ends were cut back, 0 bases at V and 7 bases at J, with 12 bases in the middle. The CDR3 spans 14 residues. The CDR3 loop reads CATSRDVAGSGYTF. CDR3 sequence (DNA): TGTGCCACCAGCAGAGATGTTGCGGGGTCTGGCTACACCTTC. The full variable domain, in which reference TRBV15 and TRBJ1-2 provide the parts outside the CDR3, is DAMVIQNPRYQVTQFGKPVTLSCSQTLNHNVMYWYQQKSSQAPKLLFHYYDKDFNNEADTPDNFQSRRPNTSFCFLDIRSPGLGDTAMYLCATSRDVAGSGYTFGSGTRLTVV.

This chain uses TRBV28 with TRBJ2-3; tentatively, D is TRBD1 (6 bases). Germline-derived CDR1 and CDR2 are MDHEN and SYDVKM. V was clipped by 2 bases and J by 1 base, with 10 bases between them. CDR3 length equals 15 residues. The CDR3 is CASSLGGSGTDTQYF. The CDR3 DNA reads as TGTGCCAGCAGTTTAGGGGGCTCGGGCACAGATACGCAGTATTTT.

The rearrangement uses TRBV9 and TRBJ1-2, with TRBD1 matching over 9 bases. The ends lost 0 bases at V and 4 bases at J; junction bases unmatched: 10. Germline V gene sequence: CDR1 SGDLS, CDR2 YYNGEE. The CDR3 has 17 amino acids. The CDR3 spells CASSVAGTGTGLYGYTF. CDR3 nucleotide sequence: TGTGCCAGCAGCGTAGCGGGGACCGGGACAGGGCTCTATGGCTACACCTTC. Complete variable domain (other parts from reference TRBV9 and TRBJ1-2): DSGVTQTPKHLITATGQRVTLRCSPRSGDLSVYWYQQSLDQGLQFLIQYYNGEERAKGNILERFSAQQFPDLHSELNLSSLELGDSALYFCASSVAGTGTGLYGYTFGSGTRLTVV.

The chain combines TRBV2 with TRBJ2-1, with TRBD2 matching 14 bases. This CDR3 is built from 16 residues. V shed 8 bases, J shed 8 bases, and the junction held 11 bases outside the gene matches. Germline V gene data show CDR1 as SNHLY and CDR2 as FYNNEI. CDR3 in amino acids: CASWSGLAGEGDEQFF. The DNA of the CDR3 is TGTGCCAGCTGGTCGGGACTAGCGGGAGAGGGAGATGAGCAGTTCTTC.

J is TRBJ2-2 and V is TRBV5-4; D is perhaps TRBD2 (6 bases). Germline-derived CDR1 and CDR2 are SGHNT and YYREEE (reference sequence). The V end lost 2 bases, the J end lost 6 bases, and 11 bases lay between the germline ends. The CDR3 covers 14 residues. The CDR3 bases are TGTGCCAGCAGCTTCGGCGGGGACTCCGGGGAGCTGTTTTTT. This translates into CASSFGGDSGELFF.

J is TRBJ2-5 and V is TRBV10-3; tentative D call: TRBD1 (5 bases). Trimming stripped 3 bases from V and 1 base from J, with 9 bases between. From germline, CDR1 is ENHRY and CDR2 SYGVKD. The CDR3 covers 14 residues. The CDR3 nucleotides read TGTGCCATCAGTGAAAGTCAGGGCCAAGAGACCCAGTACTTC. Its translation is CAISESQGQETQYF.

The CDR3 reads CASSGGGSGSGNTIYF. CDR3 nucleotide sequence: TGTGCCAGCAGTGGGGGGGGCTCGGGCTCTGGAAACACCATATATTTT. The rearrangement links TRBV2 to TRBJ1-3; possibly TRBD1 for D (6 bases). Trimming took off 4 bases at V and 0 bases at J, with 13 bases between the two ends. In germline, CDR1 is SNHLY, CDR2 FYNNEI. The CDR3 is 16 residues long.

V gene TRBV30 combines with J gene TRBJ1-4; 10 nucleotides align to TRBD1. The CDR3 spans 14 residues. Germline V gene sequence: CDR1 GTSNPN, CDR2 SVGIG (reference sequence). Losses at the gene ends were 3 bases for V and 8 bases for J; bases not matched to a gene: 6. The CDR3 region is CAWRQGQGWEKLFF. The CDR3, as DNA: TGTGCCTGGAGACAGGGACAGGGGTGGGAAAAACTGTTTTTT. Complete variable domain (other parts from reference TRBV30 and TRBJ1-4): SQTIHQWPATLVQPVGSPLSLECTVEGTSNPNLYWYRQAAGRGLQLLFYSVGIGQISSEVPQNLSASRPQDRQFILSSKKLLLSDSGFYLCAWRQGQGWEKLFFGSGTQLSVL.

The chain is built from TRBV5-4 and TRBJ2-4; 7 bases line up with TRBD2. Trimming at V came to 0 bases and at J to 5 bases, leaving 2 bases not matched to a gene. The length of the CDR3 is 14 residues. Germline V gene data show CDR1 as SGHNT and CDR2 as YYREEE (reference sequence). CDR3 sequence reads: CASSLGLAENIQYF. DNA of the CDR3: TGTGCCAGCAGCTTGGGACTAGCAGAAAACATTCAGTACTTC.